The rows below give T cell receptor beta chains drawn from one sample of a study of T cell responses to AZD1222 COVID-19 vaccine. This table comes from immunoSEQ multiplex PCR, and its TCRdb copy is limited to in-frame clones, with some not included. The sample has 140,000 to 150,000 clones; 93% are singletons. This specimen was peripheral blood, taken after recovery from COVID-19. All receptors come from an adult who had recovered from COVID-19. Both conserved end residues are part of each CDR3. D genes are given only for firm matches. Expanded clones are given a class, and other clones once, few, many or no size at all.

v_call	d_call	j_call	clone_size	cdr3_aa	cdr3_nt
TRBV4-1	-	TRBJ2-1	-	CASSQKGGGFSYNEQFF	TGCGCCAGCAGCCAAAAGGGTGGCGGGTTCTCCTACAATGAGCAGTTCTTC
TRBV11-2	TRBD1	TRBJ1-6	-	CASSWAQGKSPLHF	TGTGCCAGCAGCTGGGCACAGGGGAAGTCACCCCTCCACTTT
TRBV6-6	-	TRBJ2-1	-	CASSRLLGGNEQFF	TGTGCCAGCAGTCGTCTACTAGGGGGGAATGAGCAGTTCTTC
TRBV9	-	TRBJ1-6	-	CASSDHLNSPLHF	TGTGCCAGCAGCGACCACTTAAATTCACCCCTCCACTTT
TRBV7-7	TRBD2	TRBJ2-7	-	CASSVPRGLAGGRVSYEQYF	TGTGCTAGCAGCGTACCAAGAGGACTAGCGGGAGGTCGGGTATCCTACGAGCAGTACTTC
TRBV2	-	TRBJ1-5	-	CASSHRDPRGDQPQHF	TGTGCCAGCAGTCACCGGGACCCTAGAGGGGATCAGCCCCAGCATTTT
TRBV5-1	-	TRBJ1-4	-	CASSLGGAAATNEKLFF	TGCGCCAGCAGCTTGGGAGGGGCCGCCGCAACTAATGAAAAACTGTTTTTT
TRBV7-9	-	TRBJ1-5	-	CASSLAMAQGGDQPQHF	TGTGCCAGCAGCTTAGCGATGGCGCAGGGAGGGGATCAGCCCCAGCATTTT
TRBV24-1	-	TRBJ2-2	-	CATSDSSRTGELFF	TGTGCCACCAGTGATTCGTCCAGGACCGGGGAGCTGTTTTTT
TRBV5-6	TRBD1	TRBJ2-1	-	CASSWVGTGTNEQFF	TGTGCCAGCAGCTGGGTGGGGACAGGGACCAATGAGCAGTTCTTC
TRBV2	-	TRBJ1-3	-	CASSNQGRSSGNTIYF	TGTGCCAGCAGTAACCAGGGACGGAGCTCTGGAAACACCATATATTTT
TRBV28	TRBD2	TRBJ2-5	-	CASSGLAGPLQETQYF	TGTGCCAGCTCCGGACTAGCGGGACCTCTCCAAGAGACCCAGTACTTC
TRBV11-2	-	TRBJ2-1	-	CASSPQGFGYNEQFF	TGTGCCAGCAGCCCGCAGGGTTTTGGATACAATGAGCAGTTCTTC
TRBV29-1	TRBD1	TRBJ2-7	-	CSVDPGTGEQYF	TGCAGCGTTGACCCAGGGACAGGGGAGCAGTACTTC
TRBV9	TRBD1	TRBJ2-1	-	CASSGQGVGEFF	TGTGCCAGCAGCGGGCAGGGGGTCGGGGAGTTCTTC
TRBV1	-	TRBJ2-1	-	CTSSQDSGNEQFF	TGCACCAGCAGCCAAGATTCAGGGAATGAGCAGTTCTTC
TRBV4-1	-	TRBJ2-5	-	CASSQDIVPETQYF	TGCGCCAGCAGCCAAGATATAGTCCCAGAGACCCAGTACTTC
TRBV18	-	TRBJ2-7	-	CASSPEKWAEQYF	TGTGCCAGCTCACCCGAAAAATGGGCCGAGCAGTACTTC
TRBV28	-	TRBJ2-7	-	CASQGTDGYEQYF	TGTGCCAGCCAAGGGACGGACGGATACGAGCAGTACTTC
TRBV28	-	TRBJ1-5	large	CASSFAGVGQPQHF	TGTGCCAGCAGTTTTGCGGGGGTAGGGCAGCCCCAGCATTTT
TRBV28	-	TRBJ1-3	-	CASSLFGGSTGNTIYF	TGTGCCAGCAGTTTATTTGGGGGCTCCACGGGAAACACCATATATTTT
TRBV10-3	TRBD1	TRBJ2-6	-	CAISADRGNSGANVLTF	TGTGCCATCAGTGCTGACAGGGGGAACTCTGGGGCCAACGTCCTGACTTTC
TRBV5-1	-	TRBJ2-3	-	CASSSPSGLDTQYF	TGCGCCAGCAGCTCCCCCAGCGGCCTAGATACGCAGTATTTT
TRBV28	TRBD2	TRBJ2-7	-	CASRPSGSSYEQYF	TGTGCCAGTCGTCCTAGCGGGAGCTCCTACGAGCAGTACTTC
TRBV12-3/TRBV12-4	-	TRBJ1-2	-	CASSSAGIGGYTF	TGTGCCAGCAGTTCGGCAGGGATTGGCGGCTACACCTTC
TRBV7-3	TRBD1	TRBJ2-5	-	CASSKTGGQETQYF	TGTGCCAGCAGTAAAACAGGGGGACAAGAGACCCAGTACTTC
TRBV5-5	-	TRBJ1-1	-	CASSFPAVSYEAFF	TGTGCCAGCAGCTTCCCGGCGGTCTCCTATGAAGCTTTCTTT
TRBV6-5	-	TRBJ1-1	-	CASRETVITEAFF	TGTGCCAGCAGGGAGACAGTGATCACTGAAGCTTTCTTT
TRBV28	-	TRBJ1-1	-	CASKGRGLNTEAFF	TGTGCCAGCAAAGGGAGAGGTCTGAACACTGAAGCTTTCTTT
TRBV19	TRBD1	TRBJ2-1	-	CASSLDRGLSNEQFF	TGTGCCAGTAGTCTTGACAGGGGGCTTAGCAATGAGCAGTTCTTC
TRBV12-1	-	TRBJ2-1	-	CASSFEVVAGGNEQFF	-
TRBV7-9	-	TRBJ1-5	-	CASSSPGAGGNDQPQHF	TGTGCCAGCAGCTCGCCGGGGGCGGGGGGCAACGATCAGCCCCAGCATTTT
TRBV5-4	-	TRBJ1-5	-	CASSLDGPDSNQPQHF	TGTGCCAGCAGCTTGGACGGGCCCGATAGCAATCAGCCCCAGCATTTT
TRBV18	-	TRBJ1-4	-	CASSPLQTDEKLFF	TGTGCCAGCTCACCTCTCCAGACAGATGAAAAACTGTTTTTT
TRBV7-3	-	TRBJ2-1	-	CASSLNHRLVVRNEQFF	TGTGCCAGCAGCTTAAACCACAGACTAGTTGTCCGCAATGAGCAGTTCTTC
TRBV9	-	TRBJ1-1	-	CASSPGPGNTEAFF	TGTGCCAGCAGCCCCGGGCCGGGGAACACTGAAGCTTTCTTT
TRBV10-1	TRBD2	TRBJ2-3	-	CASSAGGTDTQYF	TGCGCCAGCAGTGCCGGGGGGACGGATACGCAGTATTTT
TRBV10-2	-	TRBJ2-7	-	CASSEPGAVPLLSYEQYF	TGCGCCAGCAGTGAACCAGGGGCCGTACCACTCCTTTCATACGAGCAGTACTTC
TRBV12-5	TRBD1	TRBJ1-1	-	CASGQTGANTEAFF	TGTGCTAGTGGTCAGACAGGGGCGAACACTGAAGCTTTCTTT
TRBV3-1/TRBV3-2	TRBD2	TRBJ2-1	-	CASSPRNSGSFSSYNEQFF	TGTGCCAGCAGCCCAAGGAATAGCGGGAGTTTCTCCTCCTACAATGAGCAGTTCTTC
TRBV28	-	TRBJ2-3	-	CASPPVGITDTQYF	TGTGCCAGCCCTCCAGTGGGGATCACAGATACGCAGTATTTT
TRBV28	-	TRBJ1-5	-	CASRTLERINQPQHF	TGTGCCAGCAGGACCTTGGAACGGATAAATCAGCCCCAGCATTTT
TRBV28	-	TRBJ2-7	-	CASSSSLTGMGQYF	TGTGCCAGCAGTTCCTCTCTTACAGGGATGGGGCAGTACTTC
TRBV19	TRBD1	TRBJ1-4	-	CASSGTGSSNEKLFF	TGTGCCAGTAGTGGGACAGGGAGTTCTAATGAAAAACTGTTTTTT
TRBV9	TRBD1	TRBJ2-1	-	CASRPTGGRDNEQFF	TGTGCCAGCCGACCGACAGGGGGTAGGGACAATGAGCAGTTCTTC